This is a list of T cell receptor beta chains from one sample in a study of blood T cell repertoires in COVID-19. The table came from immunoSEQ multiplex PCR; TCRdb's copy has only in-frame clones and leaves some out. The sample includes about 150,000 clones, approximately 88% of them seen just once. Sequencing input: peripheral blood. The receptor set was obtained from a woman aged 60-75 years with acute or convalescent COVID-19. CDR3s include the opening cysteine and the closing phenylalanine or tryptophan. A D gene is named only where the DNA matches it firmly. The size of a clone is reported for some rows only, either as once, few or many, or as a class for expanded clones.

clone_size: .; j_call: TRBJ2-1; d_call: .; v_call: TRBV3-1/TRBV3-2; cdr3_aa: CASSPFVRGRDNEQFF; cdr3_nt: TGTGCCAGCAGCCCTTTTGTACGGGGAAGGGATAATGAGCAGTTCTTC
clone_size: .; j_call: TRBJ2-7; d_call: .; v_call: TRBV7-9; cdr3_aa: CASSGESAEQYF; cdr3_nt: TGTGCCAGCAGCGGGGAGTCGGCCGAGCAGTACTTC
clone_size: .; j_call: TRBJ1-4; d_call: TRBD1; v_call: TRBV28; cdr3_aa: CASAVGTGILFF; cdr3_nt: TGTGCCAGTGCCGTGGGGACAGGGATACTGTTTTTT
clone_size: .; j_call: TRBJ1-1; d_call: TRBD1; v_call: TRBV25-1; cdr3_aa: CASSRQGGTEAFF; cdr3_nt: TGTGCCAGCAGTAGACAGGGGGGTACTGAAGCTTTCTTT
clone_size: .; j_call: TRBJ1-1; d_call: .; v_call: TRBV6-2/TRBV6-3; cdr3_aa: CASSTNQVNTEAFF; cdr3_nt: TGTGCCAGCAGTACGAATCAGGTGAACACTGAAGCTTTCTTT
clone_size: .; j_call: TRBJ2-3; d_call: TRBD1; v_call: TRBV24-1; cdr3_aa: CATSDFLRQGSADTQYF; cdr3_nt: TGTGCCACCAGTGATTTCCTTCGACAGGGGAGCGCAGATACGCAGTATTTT
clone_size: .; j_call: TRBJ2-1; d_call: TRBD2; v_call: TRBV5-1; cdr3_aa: CASSLLGTSGGYSSYNEQFF; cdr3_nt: TGCGCCAGCAGCTTGTTGGGGACTAGCGGGGGGTATAGCTCCTACAATGAGCAGTTCTTC
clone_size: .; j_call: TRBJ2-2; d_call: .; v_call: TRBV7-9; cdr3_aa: CASSPTQGTNTGELFF; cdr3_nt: TGTGCCAGCAGCCCAACGCAGGGGACGAACACCGGGGAGCTGTTTTTT
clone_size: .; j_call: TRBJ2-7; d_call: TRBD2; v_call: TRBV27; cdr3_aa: CASRLAGMGEQYF; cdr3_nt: TGTGCCAGCCGACTAGCGGGGATGGGCGAGCAGTACTTC
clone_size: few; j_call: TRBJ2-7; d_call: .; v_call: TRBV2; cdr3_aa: CASSDRASYYEQYF; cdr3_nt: TGTGCCAGCAGTGACAGGGCCTCCTACTACGAGCAGTACTTC
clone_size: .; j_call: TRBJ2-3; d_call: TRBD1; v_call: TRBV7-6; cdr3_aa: CASSIDRGAGTQYF; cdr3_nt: TGTGCCAGCAGCATCGACAGGGGTGCAGGTACGCAGTATTTT
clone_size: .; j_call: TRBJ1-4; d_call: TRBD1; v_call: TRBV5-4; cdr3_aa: CASSPRTGDNEKLFF; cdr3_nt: TGTGCCAGCAGCCCCCGGACAGGGGATAATGAAAAACTGTTTTTT
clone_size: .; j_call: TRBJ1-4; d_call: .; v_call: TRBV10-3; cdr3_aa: CATSGGSNEKLFF; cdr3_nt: TGTGCCACCTCCGGCGGCAGTAATGAAAAACTGTTTTTT
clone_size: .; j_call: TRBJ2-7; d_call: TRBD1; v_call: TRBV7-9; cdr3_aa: CASNRQGQAYEQYF; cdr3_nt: TGTGCCAGCAATAGACAGGGGCAAGCCTACGAGCAGTACTTC
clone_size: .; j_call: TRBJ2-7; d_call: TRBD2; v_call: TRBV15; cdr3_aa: CATSGLAGGFYEQYF; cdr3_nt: TGTGCCACCAGCGGACTAGCGGGGGGTTTCTACGAGCAGTACTTC
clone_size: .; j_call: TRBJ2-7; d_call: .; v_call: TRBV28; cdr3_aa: CASSRRDTTYEQYF; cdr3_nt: TGTGCCAGCAGTCGCCGGGACACCACCTACGAGCAGTACTTC
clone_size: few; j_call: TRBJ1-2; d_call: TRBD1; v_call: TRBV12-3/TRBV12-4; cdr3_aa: CASSSGQGGYTF; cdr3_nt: TGTGCCAGCAGTTCCGGACAGGGTGGCTACACCTTC
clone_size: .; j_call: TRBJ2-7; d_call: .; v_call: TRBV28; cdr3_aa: CASSQGSYEQYF; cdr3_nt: TGTGCCAGCTCACAGGGCTCCTACGAGCAGTACTTC
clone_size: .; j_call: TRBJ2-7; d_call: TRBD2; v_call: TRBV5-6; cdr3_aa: CASSSTGTSFNEQYF; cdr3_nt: TGTGCCAGCAGCTCGACCGGGACTAGCTTCAACGAGCAGTACTTC
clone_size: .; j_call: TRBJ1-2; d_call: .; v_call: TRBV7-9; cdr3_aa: CASSLIERPDYTF; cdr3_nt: TGTGCCAGCAGCTTAATTGAGCGACCTGACTACACCTTC
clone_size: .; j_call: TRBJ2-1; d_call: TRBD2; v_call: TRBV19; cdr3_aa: CASSIDLRLADYNEQFF; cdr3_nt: TGTGCCAGTAGTATAGATCTTCGACTAGCGGACTACAATGAGCAGTTCTTC
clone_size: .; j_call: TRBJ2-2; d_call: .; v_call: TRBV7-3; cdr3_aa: CASSLTAVGELFF; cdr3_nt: TGTGCCAGCAGCTTAACGGCAGTAGGGGAGCTGTTTTTT
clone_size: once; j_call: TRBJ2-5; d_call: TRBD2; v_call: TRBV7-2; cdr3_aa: CASSLVGTSGGRETQYF; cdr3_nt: TGTGCCAGCAGCTTAGTTGGGACTAGCGGGGGGCGGGAGACCCAGTACTTC
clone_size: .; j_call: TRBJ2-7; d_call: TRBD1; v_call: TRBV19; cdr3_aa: CASSWGQGYEQYF; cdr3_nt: TGTGCCAGTAGTTGGGGACAGGGTTACGAGCAGTACTTC
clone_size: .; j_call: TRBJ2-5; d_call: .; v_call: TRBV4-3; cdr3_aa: CASSQEGGAGETQYF; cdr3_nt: TGCGCCAGCAGCCAAGAGGGCGGGGCCGGGGAGACCCAGTACTTC
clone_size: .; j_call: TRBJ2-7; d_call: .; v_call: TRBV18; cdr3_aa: CASSPRRNSYEQYF; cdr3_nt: TGTGCCAGCTCACCACGGCGGAACTCCTACGAGCAGTACTTC
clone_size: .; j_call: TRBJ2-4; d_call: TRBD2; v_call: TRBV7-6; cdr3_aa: CASSPGGSGGASAKNIQYF; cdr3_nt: TGTGCCAGCAGCCCCGGAGGTAGCGGGGGGGCCTCGGCCAAAAACATTCAGTACTTC
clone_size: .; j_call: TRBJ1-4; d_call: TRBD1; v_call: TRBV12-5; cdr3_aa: CASGLVQQGADEKLFF; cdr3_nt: TGTGCTAGTGGTTTGGTACAGCAGGGGGCGGATGAAAAACTGTTTTTT
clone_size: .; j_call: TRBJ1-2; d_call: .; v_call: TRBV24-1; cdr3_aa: CATSDPKGHLYGYTF; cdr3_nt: TGTGCCACCAGTGACCCGAAGGGACACCTCTATGGCTACACCTTC
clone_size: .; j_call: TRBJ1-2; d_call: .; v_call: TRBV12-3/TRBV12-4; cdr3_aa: CASSFSRGYGYTF; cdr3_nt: TGTGCCAGCAGTTTTTCCAGGGGCTATGGCTACACCTTC
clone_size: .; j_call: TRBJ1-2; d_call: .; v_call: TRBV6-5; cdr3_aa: CASSYSRRGGSGYTF; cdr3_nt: TGTGCCAGCAGTTACTCGAGAAGGGGGGGGTCTGGCTACACCTTC
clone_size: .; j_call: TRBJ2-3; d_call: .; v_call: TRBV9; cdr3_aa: CASRIGERDTDTQYF; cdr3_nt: TGTGCCAGCAGGATCGGGGAACGGGACACAGATACGCAGTATTTT
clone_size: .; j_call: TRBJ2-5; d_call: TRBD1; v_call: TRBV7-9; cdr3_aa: CASSSTGTGFTETQYF; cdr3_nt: TGTGCCAGCAGCTCCACCGGGACAGGGTTTACAGAGACCCAGTACTTC
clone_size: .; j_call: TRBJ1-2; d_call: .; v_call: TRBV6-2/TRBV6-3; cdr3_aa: CASSYPFTGNYGYTF; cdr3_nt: TGTGCCAGCAGTTACCCATTTACAGGGAACTATGGCTACACCTTC
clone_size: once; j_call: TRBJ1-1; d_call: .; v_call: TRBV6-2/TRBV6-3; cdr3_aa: CASSYSTLLTGNTEAFF; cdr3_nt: TGTGCCAGCAGTTACTCGACCCTCCTAACAGGGAACACTGAAGCTTTCTTT
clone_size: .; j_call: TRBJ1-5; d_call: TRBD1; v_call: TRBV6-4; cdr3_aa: CASRGQGLGNQPQHF; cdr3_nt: TGTGCCAGCAGGGGACAGGGTTTGGGCAATCAGCCCCAGCATTTT
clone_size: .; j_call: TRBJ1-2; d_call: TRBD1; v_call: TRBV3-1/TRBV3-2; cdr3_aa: CASSRDSYGYTF; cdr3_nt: TGTGCCAGCAGCCGGGACAGCTATGGCTACACCTTC
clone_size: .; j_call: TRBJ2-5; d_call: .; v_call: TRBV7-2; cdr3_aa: CASSPQGAGVQETQYF; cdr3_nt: TGTGCCAGCAGTCCTCAGGGGGCGGGAGTCCAAGAGACCCAGTACTTC
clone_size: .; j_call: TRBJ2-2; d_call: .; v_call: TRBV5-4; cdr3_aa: CASSQEKKGRGVSGELFF; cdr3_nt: TGTGCCAGCAGCCAAGAAAAAAAGGGGCGGGGTGTGTCCGGGGAGCTGTTTTTT
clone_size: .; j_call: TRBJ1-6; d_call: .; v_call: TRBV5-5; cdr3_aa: CASSLTGNYNSPLHF; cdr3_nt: TGTGCCAGCAGCTTGACAGGGAACTATAATTCACCCCTCCACTTT
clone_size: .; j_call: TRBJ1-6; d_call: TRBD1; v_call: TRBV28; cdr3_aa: CASGKTGRGNSPLHF; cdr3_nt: TGTGCCAGCGGTAAGACAGGGAGAGGAAATTCACCCCTCCACTTT
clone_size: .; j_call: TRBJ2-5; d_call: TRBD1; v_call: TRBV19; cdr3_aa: CASSYRGETQYF; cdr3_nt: TGTGCCAGTAGTTACAGGGGGGAGACCCAGTACTTC
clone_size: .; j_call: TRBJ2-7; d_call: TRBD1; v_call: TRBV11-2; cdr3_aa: CASSLDDRGHYEQYF; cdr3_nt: TGTGCCAGCAGCTTAGATGACAGGGGCCACTACGAGCAGTACTTC
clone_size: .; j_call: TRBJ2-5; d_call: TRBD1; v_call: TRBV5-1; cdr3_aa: CASSPGTANEETQYF; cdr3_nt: TGCGCCAGCAGCCCAGGGACAGCCAACGAAGAGACCCAGTACTTC
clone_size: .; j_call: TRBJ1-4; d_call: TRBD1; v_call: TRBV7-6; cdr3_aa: CASRQPGQGFEKLFF; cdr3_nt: TGTGCCAGCAGGCAACCGGGACAGGGTTTCGAAAAACTGTTTTTT
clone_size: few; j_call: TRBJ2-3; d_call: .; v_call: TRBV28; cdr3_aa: CANAPTGTDTQYF; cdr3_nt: TGTGCCAACGCCCCCACGGGCACAGATACGCAGTATTTT
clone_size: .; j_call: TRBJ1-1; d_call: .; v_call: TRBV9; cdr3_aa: CASSVEHLNTEAFF; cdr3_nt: TGTGCCAGCAGCGTAGAACATTTGAACACTGAAGCTTTCTTT
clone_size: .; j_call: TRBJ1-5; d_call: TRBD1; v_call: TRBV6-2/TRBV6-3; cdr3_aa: CASSTGVSQPQHF; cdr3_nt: TGTGCCAGCAGTACAGGGGTGAGTCAGCCCCAGCATTTT
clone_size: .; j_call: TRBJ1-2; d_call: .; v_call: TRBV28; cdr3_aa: CASRGLDYGYTF; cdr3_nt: TGTGCCAGCAGGGGGCTTGACTATGGCTACACCTTC
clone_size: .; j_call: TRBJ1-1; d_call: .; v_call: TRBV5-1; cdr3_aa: CASSLDSSTEAFF; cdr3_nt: TGCGCCAGCAGCTTGGACAGCTCTACGGAAGCTTTCTTT
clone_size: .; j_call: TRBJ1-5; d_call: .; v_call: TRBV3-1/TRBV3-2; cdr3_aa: CASSPRGNQPQHF; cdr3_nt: TGTGCCAGCAGCCCTCGGGGGAATCAGCCCCAGCATTTT
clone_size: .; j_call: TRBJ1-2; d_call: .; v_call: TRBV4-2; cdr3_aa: CASSQAHGDYGYTF; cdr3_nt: TGTGCCAGCAGCCAAGCCCACGGAGACTATGGCTACACCTTC
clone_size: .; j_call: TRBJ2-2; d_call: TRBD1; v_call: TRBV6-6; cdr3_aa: CASSPNGPTGAINTGELFF; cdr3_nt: TGTGCCAGCAGTCCAAACGGTCCGACAGGGGCAATTAACACCGGGGAGCTGTTTTTT
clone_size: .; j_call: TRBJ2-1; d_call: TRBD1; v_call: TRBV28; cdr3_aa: CASSLWSGGGDEQFF; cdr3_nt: TGTGCCAGCAGTTTATGGTCAGGGGGCGGGGATGAGCAGTTCTTC
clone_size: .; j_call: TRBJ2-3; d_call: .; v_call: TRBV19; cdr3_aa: CASSASRADTQYF; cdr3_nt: TGTGCCAGTAGTGCTTCTCGAGCAGATACGCAGTATTTT
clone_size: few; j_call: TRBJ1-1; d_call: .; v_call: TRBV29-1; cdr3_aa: CSVERRGEAFF; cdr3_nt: TGCAGCGTTGAACGGCGGGGTGAAGCTTTCTTT
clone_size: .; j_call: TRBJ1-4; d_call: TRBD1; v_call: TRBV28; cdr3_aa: CASSKDRGRSTNEKLFF; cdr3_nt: TGTGCCAGCAGTAAAGACAGGGGCCGTTCAACTAATGAAAAACTGTTTTTT
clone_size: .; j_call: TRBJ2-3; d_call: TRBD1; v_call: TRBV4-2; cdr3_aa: CASSQDQRDRRTDTQYF; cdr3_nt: TGTGCCAGCAGCCAAGATCAAAGGGACAGACGCACAGATACGCAGTATTTT
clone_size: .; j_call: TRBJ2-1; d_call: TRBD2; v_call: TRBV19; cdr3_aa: CASSIDRLAGGPNEQFF; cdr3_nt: TGTGCCAGTAGTATAGACCGACTAGCGGGGGGGCCGAATGAGCAGTTCTTC
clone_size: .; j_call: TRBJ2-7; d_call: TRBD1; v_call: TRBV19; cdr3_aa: CASSIRGDSYEQYF; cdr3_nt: TGTGCCAGTAGTATAAGAGGGGACAGCTACGAGCAGTACTTC